This TCR beta chain comes out of a study of blood T cell repertoires in COVID-19. At the level of the study: The study drew acute and convalescent COVID-19 samples from the United States, Italy and Spain. Nucleic acid was either cDNA or gDNA, and it came from T cells, B-cell-depleted T cells, or PBMCs.

How the authors handled the data: How many nucleated cells were present was estimated from reference gene primer amplification. The protocol was immunoSEQ multiplex PCR, while the TCRdb copy is restricted to in-frame clones and leaves out a portion. V, J and clone size derive from that table, while D and trimming were established from the DNA sequence. The sample carries about 260,000 clones, approximately 86% recorded once. The source material was peripheral blood. This TCR was sampled from a human donor in a cohort sampled during active COVID-19.

CDR3 in amino acids: CASSLSRGRTEAFF. The CDR3 DNA sequence: TGTGCCAGCAGCTTAAGCAGGGGGCGCACTGAAGCTTTCTTT. The chain uses TRBV7-2 and TRBJ1-1, with TRBD1 matching 8 bases. Trimming took 2 bases from V and 4 from J; bases not matched to a gene: 3. Per the germline V gene, CDR1 is SGHTA and CDR2 is FQGNSA. This CDR3 spans 14 amino acids.